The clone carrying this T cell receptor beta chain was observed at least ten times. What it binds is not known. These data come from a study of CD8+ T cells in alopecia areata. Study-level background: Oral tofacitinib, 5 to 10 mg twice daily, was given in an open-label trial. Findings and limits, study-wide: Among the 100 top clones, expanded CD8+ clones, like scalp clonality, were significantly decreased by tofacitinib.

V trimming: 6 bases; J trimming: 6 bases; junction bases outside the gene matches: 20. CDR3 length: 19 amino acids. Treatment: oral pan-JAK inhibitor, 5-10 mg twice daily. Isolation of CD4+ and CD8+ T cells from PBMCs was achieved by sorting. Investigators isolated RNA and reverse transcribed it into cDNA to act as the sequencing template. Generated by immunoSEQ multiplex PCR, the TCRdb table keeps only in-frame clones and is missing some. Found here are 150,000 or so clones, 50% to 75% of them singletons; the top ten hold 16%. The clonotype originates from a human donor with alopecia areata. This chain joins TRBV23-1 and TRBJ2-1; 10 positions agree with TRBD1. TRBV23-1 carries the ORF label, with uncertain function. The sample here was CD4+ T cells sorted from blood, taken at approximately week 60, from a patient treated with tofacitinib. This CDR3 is CASSPSRDRGGLYCNEQFF. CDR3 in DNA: TGCGCCAGCAGCCCCTCCCGGGACAGGGGAGGATTGTATTGCAATGAGCAGTTCTTC.